Below, 19 T cell receptor beta chains from the same sample are listed, as sequenced in a study of cytomegalovirus exposure and HLA in healthy donors (dated by TCRdb to the late 2010s). Libraries were constructed by the immunoSEQ multiplex PCR assay. The multiplex PCR relied on a mix of 60 forward primers for TCR Vbeta segments and 13 reverse primers for TCR Jbeta segments. As stored in TCRdb, this immuneACCESS dataset retains in-frame rearrangements with V and J assigned. A fraction of the clones does not appear; measured against another copy, unresolved V genes explain less than half of the discrepancy, and the remainder lacks a known reason. The sample table lists 210,000 or so clones, about 80% of them with a count of one. Roughly 10% of the sample lies in the top ten. The sequenced sample consisted of PBMCs. The source is a woman aged 45-65 years in good health and CMV-seropositive.

V gene TRBV5-1 combines with J gene TRBJ2-1, with D tentatively TRBD2 (6 bases). This CDR3 region has 14 residues. V dropped 3 bases and J dropped 8 bases, with 15 bases sitting between them. Germline assignment: CDR1 SGHRS and CDR2 YFSETQ. CDR3 DNA: TGCGCCAGCAGCTCCGTCGGGGGTCGGGATGAGCAGTTCTTC. It translates to CASSSVGGRDEQFF.

The rearrangement links TRBV10-1 to TRBJ2-7, with D perhaps TRBD1 (7 bases). This CDR3 comprises 17 residues. CDR1 WNHNN and CDR2 SYGVQD come from the germline V gene (reference sequence). Trimming stripped 6 bases from V and 2 bases from J, with 23 bases between. CDR3 amino acids: CASRGGLSTGHPYEQYF. As DNA, the CDR3 is TGCGCCAGCAGGGGGGGCTTGTCGACAGGGCACCCCTACGAGCAGTACTTC.

The chain links TRBV25-1 to TRBJ2-7; D not resolved. CDR3 length equals 14 residues. CDR1 is MGHDK and CDR2 is SYGVNS in the germline V gene. The V gene lost 4 bases and the J gene lost 1 base, with 11 bases spanning the gap. Here the CDR3 DNA reads TGTGCCAGCAGTGGCCAGTCCGAATCCTACGAGCAGTACTTC. Protein product: CASSGQSESYEQYF.

The V and J genes are TRBV27 and TRBJ2-4, with D possibly TRBD1 on 6 matching bases. The CDR3 extends over 16 amino acids. Trimming took off 8 bases at V and 0 bases at J, with 17 bases between the two ends. Germline CDR1 reads MNHEY; CDR2 reads SMNVEV (reference sequence). Written as DNA, the CDR3 is TGTGCCAGCCATCCCACAGGGACCCTAGCCAAAAACATTCAGTACTTC. This sequence encodes CASHPTGTLAKNIQYF.

The gene calls are TRBV4-2 and TRBJ1-4, with 7 nucleotides matching TRBD1. Germline-derived CDR1 and CDR2 are LGHNA and YNFKEQ. Germline trimming cut 0 bases from V and 6 bases from J; bases unmatched to any gene: 10. The CDR3 spans 17 residues. In DNA, the CDR3 is TGTGCCAGCAGCCAAGAATCAGCGACAGGGTGGGATGAAAAACTGTTTTTT. Translated: CASSQESATGWDEKLFF.

The chain carries TRBV5-1 and TRBJ2-2; no clear D. CDR3 length: 13 residues. The germline CDR1 and CDR2 sequences are SGHRS and YFSETQ. The ends were cut back, 1 base at V and 4 bases at J, with 5 bases in the middle. The CDR3 DNA reads as TGCGCCAGCAGCTTGTCGGGCACCGGGGAGCTGTTTTTT. This translates into CASSLSGTGELFF.

The CDR3 spells CASSPLWGEETQYF. The CDR3 DNA reads TGTGCCAGCAGTCCGCTATGGGGGGAAGAGACCCAGTACTTC. The chain combines TRBV6-1 with TRBJ2-5; a weak D match, TRBD2 (6 bases). CDR1 MNHNS and CDR2 SASEGT come from the germline V gene. The V and J ends lost 5 bases and 3 bases respectively, with 13 bases between them. This CDR3 contains 14 residues.

The J gene is TRBJ1-2, the V gene TRBV11-2; D remains ambiguous. Deletions cut 2 bases from V and 4 bases from J, with 8 bases between. CDR1 and CDR2 from the germline V gene are SGHAT and FQNNGV. The CDR3 is 13 residues long. CDR3 in amino acids: CASSLPGLYGYTF. DNA for the CDR3: TGTGCCAGCAGCTTACCAGGACTCTATGGCTACACCTTC.

The chain recombines TRBV2 with TRBJ2-6; 9 bases are shared with TRBD1. Germline V gene data show CDR1 as SNHLY and CDR2 as FYNNEI. The CDR3 totals 17 residues. Trimming at V came to 7 bases and at J to 2 bases, leaving 9 bases not matched to a gene. The CDR3 DNA follows: TGTGCCAGCACTTTGAACAGGGGGCGGACTGGGGCCAACGTCCTGACTTTC. This gives the protein CASTLNRGRTGANVLTF.

The CDR3 sequence: CASSQLQGFRSNQPQHF. In DNA, the CDR3 is TGTGCCAGCAGCCAATTGCAGGGTTTCCGTAGCAATCAGCCCCAGCATTTT. The rearrangement uses TRBV27 and TRBJ1-5; D might be TRBD1 (5 bases). Trimming cost V 6 bases and J 0 bases, with 18 bases left between them. The CDR3 loop spans 17 amino acids. Germline values: CDR1 MNHEY, CDR2 SMNVEV (reference sequence).

The genes are TRBV5-1 and TRBJ2-7; 12 bases fit TRBD2. Germline CDR1 and CDR2: SGHRS and YFSETQ. This CDR3 contains 16 residues. V lost 0 bases to trimming and J lost 3 bases; unmatched junction nucleotides: 4. The DNA of the CDR3 is TGCGCCAGCAGCTTGGCGGCTAGCGGGGGGGGCTACGAGCAGTACTTC. Translating gives CASSLAASGGGYEQYF.

This clone was observed a handful of times. V is TRBV10-3 and J is TRBJ1-2, with D possibly TRBD1 on 5 matching bases. V was cut by 3 bases and J by 5 bases, with 7 bases left in between. Per the germline V gene, CDR1 is ENHRY and CDR2 is SYGVKD. This CDR3 spans 12 amino acids. DNA for the CDR3: TGTGCCATCAGTGACGGGGGATATGGCTACACCTTC. Translated, it gives CAISDGGYGYTF.

V is TRBV7-2 and J is TRBJ2-7, with TRBD2 as a possible D gene (7 bases). The CDR3 has 17 residues. CDR1 is SGHTA and CDR2 is FQGNSA in the germline V gene. Trimming took off 1 base at V and 9 bases at J, with 25 bases between the two ends. In nucleotides, the CDR3 is TGTGCCAGCAGCTTAGGGGGATCGGGGGGCCCTGGGGGTGGGCAGTACTTC. Translating gives CASSLGGSGGPGGGQYF.

The chain is built from TRBV6-5 and TRBJ1-2; D is possibly TRBD1 (6 bases). The CDR3 spans 14 residues. Germline CDR1 reads MNHEY; CDR2 reads SVGAGI. Trimming pared 6 bases from V and 3 bases from J, leaving 14 bases between. This CDR3 reads CASSPTGGDYGYTF. The CDR3 DNA follows: TGTGCCAGCAGCCCGACAGGAGGTGACTATGGCTACACCTTC.

V usage is TRBV7-9 and J usage is TRBJ2-5, with a weak D call TRBD2 (5 bases). Between the trimmed V and J ends, which lost 5 bases and 5 bases, there was a span of 15 bases. The CDR3 spans 14 residues. The germline CDR1 and CDR2 sequences are SEHNR and FQNEAQ (reference sequence). CDR3 amino acids: CASSGGAARETQYF. CDR3 nucleotides: TGTGCCAGCAGCGGAGGTGCGGCTCGGGAGACCCAGTACTTC.

The chain uses TRBV7-6 and TRBJ1-2, with D perhaps TRBD1 (5 bases). Trimming removed 1 base from V and 0 bases from J, with 18 bases in between. The CDR3 is made up of 18 amino acids. Germline V gene lookup returns CDR1 SGHVS and CDR2 FNYEAQ. For the CDR3, the DNA is TGTGCCAGCAGCTTAGGTAGGGGCCTCGGAGGGTCTAACTATGGCTACACCTTC. Amino acid sequence: CASSLGRGLGGSNYGYTF.

Notes on this clone: Other DNA sequences from this sample encode an identical CDR3 as well. The chain is built from TRBV30 and TRBJ2-7; D is unresolved. CDR3 size: 12 residues. Germline V gene data show CDR1 as GTSNPN and CDR2 as SVGIG (reference sequence). Trimming shortened V by 4 bases and J by 2 bases, and 9 bases separated the two germline ends. The CDR3, as DNA: TGTGCCTGGACAGACTCAGCCTACGAGCAGTACTTC. Translating it yields CAWTDSAYEQYF.

The rearrangement uses TRBV28 and TRBJ2-2; TRBD1 aligns across 10 bases. The germline V gene has CDR1 MDHEN and CDR2 SYDVKM. The CDR3 totals 16 residues. Trimming took 5 bases from V and 7 from J; bases not matched to a gene: 10. CDR3 nucleotide sequence: TGTGCCAGCAGTCATATAGTAGGACAGGGGGTCGGGGAGCTGTTTTTT. As protein: CASSHIVGQGVGELFF.

V and J are TRBV4-1 and TRBJ2-3; D may be TRBD2 (6 bases). This CDR3 region has 16 residues. From germline, CDR1 is MGHRA and CDR2 YSYEKL. V was shortened by 0 bases and J by 2 bases, with 12 bases between the two germline ends. This CDR3 reads CASSQEGRGLTDTQYF. The DNA for the CDR3 is TGCGCCAGCAGCCAAGAGGGGCGGGGCCTCACAGATACGCAGTATTTT.